Each of the 28 T cell receptor beta chains below was sequenced from the same sample in a study of beta chain features in type 1 diabetes. Sequencing targeted expressed TCRB transcripts, as all isolated RNA had been reverse transcribed. The data were produced by immunoSEQ multiplex PCR, yet TCRdb's version contains in-frame clones alone and is incomplete. The repertoire holds just over 600,000 clones, with around 16% as singletons. The sample comprised naive CD4+ T cells from blood. Source of these receptors: a man between 18 and 29 years old in good health.

This clone was counted between two and nine times. V and J are TRBV23-1 and TRBJ1-5, with no clear D. TRBV23-1 is treated as an ORF (open reading frame) with a function not yet certain. V was clipped by 0 bases and J by 15 bases, with 24 bases between them. This CDR3 comprises 16 residues. Written as DNA, the CDR3 is TGCGCCAGCAGTCAATCTCCCGGGAGTCCTGGAGACCCCGCGCATTTT. Translating gives CASSQSPGSPGDPAHF.

The genes are TRBV18 and TRBJ2-4, with D uncertain. CDR3 length: 11 amino acids. Germline CDR1 KGHSH, CDR2 LQKENI. Trimming cost V 10 bases and J 5 bases, with 9 bases left between them. The CDR3 protein is CATSAENIQYF. As DNA, the CDR3 is TGTGCCACCTCTGCGGAAAACATTCAGTACTTC.

The rearrangement joins TRBV14 to TRBJ2-1, with D unresolved. V lost 8 bases and J 3 bases, leaving 11 bases between the germline ends. Germline CDR1 reads SGHDN; CDR2 reads FVKESK. The CDR3 consists of 13 residues. The CDR3 nucleotides are TGTGCCAGCGGAAAGACATTCTACAATGAGCAGTTCTTC. Amino acids: CASGKTFYNEQFF.

The chain recombines TRBV9 with TRBJ2-7; 9 bases align to TRBD1. V lost 3 bases, J lost 3 bases, and 4 bases stayed unmatched. Germline V CDR1 and CDR2: SGDLS, YYNGEE. CDR3 length equals 14 residues. DNA of the CDR3: TGTGCCAGCAGCGGCGGGGACAGGGACTACGAGCAGTACTTC. This translates into CASSGGDRDYEQYF. The entire variable domain, with the rest obtained from reference TRBV9 and TRBJ2-7, is as follows: DSGVTQTPKHLITATGQRVTLRCSPRSGDLSVYWYQQSLDQGLQFLIQYYNGEERAKGNILERFSAQQFPDLHSELNLSSLELGDSALYFCASSGGDRDYEQYFGPGTRLTVT.

The genes are TRBV7-9 and TRBJ1-2; D is unresolved. V was clipped by 5 bases and J by 4 bases, with 8 bases between them. Germline V gene sequence: CDR1 SEHNR, CDR2 FQNEAQ (reference sequence). The length of the CDR3 is 12 residues. The CDR3 is CASSKDGYGYTF. CDR3 coding DNA: TGTGCCAGCAGCAAGGACGGCTATGGCTACACCTTC.

The table lists this clone with a few counts. This chain joins TRBV19 and TRBJ1-4; 7 bases map to TRBD1. Trimming removed 8 bases from V and 5 bases from J; junction bases left unmatched: 11. The germline V gene encodes CDR1 LNHDA and CDR2 SQIVND (reference sequence). The CDR3 has 15 residues. As DNA, the CDR3 is TGTGCCAGTTGCTACCGACAGGGCCAAAATGAAAAACTGTTTTTT. It specifies CASCYRQGQNEKLFF.

As concerns this clone: Other nucleotide sequences in the sample specify the same CDR3. The V call is TRBV5-1, the J call TRBJ2-5; D is unresolved. In germline, CDR1 is SGHRS, CDR2 YFSETQ. The CDR3 runs 11 residues. With 4 bases removed from V and 1 base from J, the gap between germline ends came to 2 bases. Here the CDR3 reads CASSAQETQYF. The CDR3 region has the DNA TGCGCCAGCAGCGCCCAAGAGACCCAGTACTTC. The variable domain in full, with the rest retrieved from reference TRBV5-1 and TRBJ2-5, is KAGVTQTPRYLIKTRGQQVTLSCSPISGHRSVSWYQQTPGQGLQFLFEYFSETQRNKGNFPGRFSGRQFSNSRSEMNVSTLELGDSALYLCASSAQETQYFGPGTRLLVL.

V gene TRBV20-1 combines with J gene TRBJ1-2; no reliable D call. V was pared by 2 bases and J by 6 bases, with 7 bases between. This CDR3 is 11 amino acids long. Germline assignment: CDR1 DFQATT and CDR2 SNEGSKA (reference sequence). CDR3 loop: CSARKRDGYTF. In DNA, the CDR3 is TGCAGTGCTAGAAAGAGGGATGGCTACACCTTC.

This sequence joins TRBV19 and TRBJ1-5; D not certain. The CDR3 extends over 13 amino acids. Trimming left V 10 bases short and J 9 bases short, with 19 bases between. Per the germline V gene, CDR1 is LNHDA and CDR2 is SQIVND (reference sequence). The CDR3, as DNA: TGTGCCACCTTCGACGGGATCTCTGGGCCCCAGCATTTT. Its protein is CATFDGISGPQHF.

This clone was seen only a few times. This rearrangement joins TRBV10-3 to TRBJ1-2, with no clear D. Trimming left V 2 bases short and J 4 bases short, with 8 bases between. The CDR3 has 13 amino acids. Germline values: CDR1 ENHRY, CDR2 SYGVKD. CDR3 in amino acids: CAISEGILYGYTF. CDR3 coding DNA: TGTGCCATCAGTGAGGGGATCCTCTATGGCTACACCTTC.

This clone has more than one count but fewer than ten. The genes are TRBV4-1 and TRBJ2-5, with D maybe TRBD1 (5 bases). There are 15 residues in the CDR3. Germline V gene lookup returns CDR1 MGHRA and CDR2 YSYEKL. V lost 4 bases to trimming and J lost 2 bases, with 14 bases between them. The CDR3 spells CASSPQRGKQETQYF. The CDR3 DNA reads TGCGCCAGCAGCCCCCAAAGGGGAAAGCAAGAGACCCAGTACTTC.

The chain employs TRBV5-1 and TRBJ2-3; D may correspond to TRBD1 or TRBD2 (5 bases each). The germline V gene has CDR1 SGHRS and CDR2 YFSETQ. Trimming removed 4 bases at V and 2 bases at J, with 17 bases between. This CDR3 spans 16 amino acids. CDR3 in amino acids: CASSPLGVAHTDTQYF. The CDR3 nucleotides are TGCGCCAGCAGCCCTCTGGGGGTGGCCCACACAGATACGCAGTATTTT.

This clone showed up just a few times. The rearrangement links TRBV14 to TRBJ1-2; 8 bases map to TRBD1. V was clipped by 4 bases and J by 4 bases; unmatched bases: 5. The CDR3 has 14 amino acids. Germline-derived CDR1 and CDR2 are SGHDN and FVKESK. For the CDR3, the DNA is TGTGCCAGCAGCCCTACAGGGGGAGGCTATGGCTACACCTTC. It encodes CASSPTGGGYGYTF.

This rearrangement joins TRBV7-3 to TRBJ2-3, with 7 bases matching TRBD1. The CDR3 is made up of 15 amino acids. Germline V lookup: CDR1 SGHTA, CDR2 FQGTGA. The V and J ends lost 0 bases and 5 bases, in that order; junction bases with no gene match: 5. Written as DNA, the CDR3 is TGTGCCAGCAGCTTAACTCAGGGGGTGGGAGATACGCAGTATTTT. Translated, it gives CASSLTQGVGDTQYF.

The chain joins TRBV27 to TRBJ1-5, with a possible D match to TRBD1 (5 bases). Germline-derived CDR1 and CDR2 are MNHEY and SMNVEV (reference sequence). The CDR3 covers 13 residues. Trimming removed 4 bases from V and 4 bases from J, with 8 bases in between. CDR3 DNA: TGTGCCAGCAGTTCCGACAGAAATCAGCCCCAGCATTTT. Its protein is CASSSDRNQPQHF.

Details on this clone: Other DNA sequences in this sample translate to the same CDR3. The chain uses TRBV18 and TRBJ2-7; D is possibly TRBD1 (6 bases). Trimming took off 3 bases at V and 3 bases at J, with 9 bases between the two ends. CDR3 length: 13 residues. CDR1 and CDR2 from the germline V gene are KGHSH and LQKENI. This CDR3 reads CASSPGQDYEQYF. As DNA, the CDR3 is TGTGCCAGCTCACCGGGACAAGACTACGAGCAGTACTTC.

This clone was counted between two and nine times. The gene calls are TRBV28 and TRBJ2-7; D uncertain. This CDR3 spans 12 amino acids. V was cut by 3 bases and J by 7 bases, with 10 bases left in between. The V gene's germline CDR1 is MDHEN and CDR2 SYDVKM. Here the CDR3 reads CASSFFPKEQYF. In nucleotides, the CDR3 is TGTGCCAGCAGTTTTTTCCCAAAGGAGCAGTACTTC.

The chain recombines TRBV7-9 with TRBJ2-5, with D possibly being TRBD1 (6 bases). The CDR3 length is 11 residues. The ends were cut back, 5 bases at V and 11 bases at J, with 12 bases in the middle. Looked up from germline, CDR1 is SEHNR and CDR2 is FQNEAQ (reference sequence). CDR3 sequence reads: CASSPRDTQYF. In nucleotides, the CDR3 is TGTGCCAGCAGCCCCAGGGACACACAGTACTTC.

This chain uses TRBV7-2 with TRBJ2-7, with D perhaps given as TRBD1 or TRBD2 (5 bases each). The germline V and J ends were trimmed by 4 bases and 9 bases, with 16 bases remaining between them. The CDR3 runs 13 residues. CDR1 and CDR2 from the germline V gene are SGHTA and FQGNSA. The DNA of the CDR3 is TGTGCCAGCAGCTCTGGGACCGCGAAACCGCAGTACTTC. Its protein is CASSSGTAKPQYF.

This clone was counted between two and nine times. CDR3 loop: CASSKWSRNIQYF. The DNA of the CDR3 is TGTGCCAGTAGTAAGTGGAGCCGGAACATTCAGTACTTC. The chain recombines TRBV19 with TRBJ2-4; D is undetermined. Germline CDR1 and CDR2: LNHDA and SQIVND (reference sequence). The CDR3 sequence is 13 residues long. The V gene lost 4 bases and the J gene lost 7 bases, with 11 bases spanning the gap.

There are a few counts of this clone. The chain couples TRBV28 to TRBJ1-1; 8 bases agree with TRBD1. Germline V gene lookup returns CDR1 MDHEN and CDR2 SYDVKM. The CDR3 spans 15 residues. V was clipped by 3 bases and J by 3 bases; unmatched bases: 6. The CDR3 loop is CASSFGGTGDTEAFF. The CDR3, as DNA: TGTGCCAGCAGTTTTGGGGGGACAGGTGACACTGAAGCTTTCTTT.

The chain has TRBV19 and TRBJ1-1, with D unclear. The germline V gene has CDR1 LNHDA and CDR2 SQIVND (reference sequence). V gave up 2 bases and J gave up 1 base, with 11 bases separating them. CDR3 size: 15 residues. CDR3 nucleotide sequence: TGTGCCAGTAGTATATGGAATCGTAGGAACACTGAAGCTTTCTTT. This sequence encodes CASSIWNRRNTEAFF.

This clone was picked up a small number of times. This rearrangement joins TRBV6-1 to TRBJ2-3; 7 bases are shared with TRBD1. This CDR3 comprises 17 residues. The germline V gene has CDR1 MNHNS and CDR2 SASEGT. After removal of 2 bases from V and 4 bases from J, the junction contained 12 bases not matched to a gene. CDR3 nucleotide sequence: TGTGCCAGCAGTGAAACTAGACCAACAGGGGTGGCAGATACGCAGTATTTT. This sequence encodes CASSETRPTGVADTQYF.

The chain combines TRBV6-6 with TRBJ2-3; TRBD1 matches 7 bases. Per the germline V gene, CDR1 is MNHNY and CDR2 is SVGAGI (reference sequence). With 6 bases clipped from V and 2 bases from J, the junction kept 11 bases outside the gene matches. CDR3 length: 16 residues. CDR3 amino acids: CASRPERQGTTDTQYF. Written as DNA, the CDR3 is TGTGCCAGCAGACCCGAGAGACAGGGAACCACAGATACGCAGTATTTT.

The gene calls are TRBV9 and TRBJ2-3; no reliable D call. This CDR3 contains 15 residues. Trimming took off 0 bases at V and 3 bases at J, with 11 bases between the two ends. The germline V gene has CDR1 SGDLS and CDR2 YYNGEE. CDR3 in DNA: TGTGCCAGCAGCGTAGATCTGGGGATAACAGATACGCAGTATTTT. Translating gives CASSVDLGITDTQYF. Supplemented by reference TRBV9 and TRBJ2-3, the full variable domain reads DSGVTQTPKHLITATGQRVTLRCSPRSGDLSVYWYQQSLDQGLQFLIQYYNGEERAKGNILERFSAQQFPDLHSELNLSSLELGDSALYFCASSVDLGITDTQYFGPGTRLTVL.

This clone was recorded a few times. The chain carries TRBV4-3 and TRBJ2-6; the match to TRBD1 covers 8 bases. This CDR3 contains 19 residues. The trim removed 0 bases at V and 3 bases at J, leaving 10 bases unmatched. The germline gives CDR1 LGHNA, CDR2 YSLEER. In nucleotides, the CDR3 is TGCGCCAGCAGCCAAGATCCAAGGGACAGGATCTTTGGGGCCAACGTCCTGACTTTC. Translated: CASSQDPRDRIFGANVLTF.

This clone was found a few times. The V gene is TRBV6-1, the J gene TRBJ1-1; no definite D call. The CDR3 consists of 13 residues. CDR1 and CDR2 (germline): MNHNS, SASEGT. V gave up 4 bases and J gave up 4 bases, with 10 bases separating them. The CDR3 sequence is CASSVILGTEAFF. DNA for the CDR3: TGTGCCAGCAGTGTTATCCTGGGCACTGAAGCTTTCTTT.

This clone came up a few times. The chain uses TRBV4-1 and TRBJ2-1; 8 positions agree with TRBD2. The CDR3 sequence is 17 residues long. The germline gives CDR1 MGHRA, CDR2 YSYEKL. Losses at the gene ends were 0 bases for V and 5 bases for J; bases not matched to a gene: 9. The CDR3 spells CASSQDMAVAGNNEQFF. The CDR3 bases are TGCGCCAGCAGCCAAGATATGGCGGTAGCGGGGAACAATGAGCAGTTCTTC.